This TCR beta chain is from a study of T cells in narcolepsy. Data came from immunoSEQ multiplex PCR; TCRdb stores just in-frame clones and leaves some out. The sample has around 27,000 clones, 75% to 85% seen once. The germline gives CDR1 SGDLS, CDR2 YYNGEE. CDR3 length equals 15 residues. Trimming shortened V by 0 bases and J by 4 bases, and 12 bases separated the two germline ends. This TCR was recovered from a human donor with narcolepsy. Sequenced: CD45RA- memory CD4+ T cells from PBMCs. The chain employs TRBV9 and TRBJ2-3, with D tentatively TRBD2 (6 bases). In nucleotides, the CDR3 is TGTGCCAGCAGCGTAGTGGGTAGCGGTGCAGATACGCAGTATTTT. Protein sequence: CASSVVGSGADTQYF.